This is a list of T cell receptor beta chains from one sample in a study of blood T cell repertoires in COVID-19. Sequenced by immunoSEQ multiplex PCR; TCRdb stores in-frame clones only, minus some. The sample yields fewer than 250,000 clones, almost 85% seen once. The sample was peripheral blood. The receptors stem from a man aged 50 to 59 with acute or convalescent COVID-19. CDR3s include the opening cysteine and the closing phenylalanine or tryptophan. A D gene is named only where the DNA matches it firmly. Some rows have no size entry. The others give once, few or many, or a class for an expanded clone.

TRBJ1-5 TRBV9 . . TGTGCCAGCTCGGGGGGGCCGAATGGCAATCAGCCCCAGCATTTT CASSGGPNGNQPQHF
TRBJ1-3 TRBV18 . . TGTGCCAGCTCACCAACTGTTCCTGGAAACACCATATATTTT CASSPTVPGNTIYF
TRBJ2-1 TRBV10-3 . . TGTGCCATCAGTGATGTAGAGAGCTCCTACAATGAGCAGTTCTTC CAISDVESSYNEQFF
TRBJ1-2 TRBV18 . few TGTGCCAGCTCACCAGGTGTTGGGGCGCATGGCTACACCTTC CASSPGVGAHGYTF
TRBJ1-2 TRBV27 . . TGTGCCAGCAGTTTAGCGGGGCTAGACGATGGCTACACCTTC CASSLAGLDDGYTF
TRBJ2-3 TRBV3-1/TRBV3-2 . . TGTGCCAGCAGCCAACCGGGGGGCGGGACAGATACGCAGTATTTT CASSQPGGGTDTQYF
TRBJ1-2 TRBV29-1 . . TGCAGCGTGGCAAGTAACTATGGCTACACCTTC CSVASNYGYTF
TRBJ1-6 TRBV12-5 . . TGTGCTAGTGGTTTATCCCGCACAGCTTCACCCCTCCACTTT CASGLSRTASPLHF
TRBJ2-1 TRBV19 . . TGTGCCAGTAACCTCGACGGGAGCTCCTACAATGAGCAGTTCTTC CASNLDGSSYNEQFF
TRBJ2-7 TRBV6-2/TRBV6-3 . . TGTGCCAGCAGTTACTCGGCAGGGTTGAGCGAGCAGTACTTC CASSYSAGLSEQYF
TRBJ1-2 TRBV6-5 . . TGTGCCAGCAGGGGAAGGGGCCCTAACTATGGCTACACCTTC CASRGRGPNYGYTF
TRBJ1-1 TRBV10-1 . . TGCGCCAGCAGTGACGGGACTACTCTGAACACTGAAGCTTTCTTT CASSDGTTLNTEAFF